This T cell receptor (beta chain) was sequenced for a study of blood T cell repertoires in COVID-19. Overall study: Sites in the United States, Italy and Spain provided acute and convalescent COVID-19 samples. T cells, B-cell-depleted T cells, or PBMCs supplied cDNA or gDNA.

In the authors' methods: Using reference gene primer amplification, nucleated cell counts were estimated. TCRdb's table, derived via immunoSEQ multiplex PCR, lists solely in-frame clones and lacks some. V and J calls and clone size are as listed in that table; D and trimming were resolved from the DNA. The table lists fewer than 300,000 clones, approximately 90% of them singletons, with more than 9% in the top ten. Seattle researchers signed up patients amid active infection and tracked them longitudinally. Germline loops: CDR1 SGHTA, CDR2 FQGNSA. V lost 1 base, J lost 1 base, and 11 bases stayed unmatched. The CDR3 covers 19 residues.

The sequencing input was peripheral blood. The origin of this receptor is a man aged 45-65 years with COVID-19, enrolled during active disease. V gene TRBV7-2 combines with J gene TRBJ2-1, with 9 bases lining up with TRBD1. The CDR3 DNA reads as TGTGCCAGCAGCTTAGGAAGGGGGGGGGACAGGGTGTCCTACAATGAGCAGTTCTTC. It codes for CASSLGRGGDRVSYNEQFF.